This T cell receptor beta chain was retrieved from a study of blood T cell repertoires in COVID-19. The CDR3 loop spans 15 amino acids. The trim removed 2 bases at V and 2 bases at J, leaving 4 bases unmatched. Germline V gene lookup returns CDR1 LGHNA and CDR2 YNFKEQ. The assay was immunoSEQ multiplex PCR, and TCRdb's table has in-frame clones only and misses some. The repertoire holds around 100,000 clones, with under 80% as singletons. The material sequenced was peripheral blood. The chain uses TRBV4-2 and TRBJ2-7, with TRBD2 identical over 9 bases. This TCR was recovered from a man aged 70 or older with COVID-19, enrolled during active disease. The CDR3 DNA reads as TGTGCCAGCAGCCAACTAGCGGGATTAACCTACGAGCAGTACTTC. It translates to CASSQLAGLTYEQYF.